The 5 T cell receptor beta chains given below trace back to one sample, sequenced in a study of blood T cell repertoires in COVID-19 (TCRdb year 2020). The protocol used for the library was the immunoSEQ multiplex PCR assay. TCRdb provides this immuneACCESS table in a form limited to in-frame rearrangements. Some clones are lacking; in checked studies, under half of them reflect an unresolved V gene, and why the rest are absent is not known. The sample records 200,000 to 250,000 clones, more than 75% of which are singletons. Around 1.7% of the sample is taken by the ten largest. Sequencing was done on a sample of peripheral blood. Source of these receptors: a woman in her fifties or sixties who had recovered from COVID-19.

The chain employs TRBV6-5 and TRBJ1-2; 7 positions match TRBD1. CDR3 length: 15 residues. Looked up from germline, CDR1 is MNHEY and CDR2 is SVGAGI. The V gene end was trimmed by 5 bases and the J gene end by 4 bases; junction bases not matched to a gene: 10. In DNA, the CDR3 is TGTGCCAGCAGTACCAGTCGACAGGGCAGCTATGGCTACACCTTC. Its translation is CASSTSRQGSYGYTF.

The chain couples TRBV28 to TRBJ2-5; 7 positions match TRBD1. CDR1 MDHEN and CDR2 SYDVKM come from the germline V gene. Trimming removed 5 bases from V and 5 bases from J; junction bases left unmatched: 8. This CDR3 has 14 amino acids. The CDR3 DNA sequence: TGTGCCAGCAGTCTCGACAGGGTCGGCGAGACCCAGTACTTC. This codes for CASSLDRVGETQYF. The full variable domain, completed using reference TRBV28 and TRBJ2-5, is DVKVTQSSRYLVKRTGEKVFLECVQDMDHENMFWYRQDPGLGLRLIYFSYDVKMKEKGDIPEGYSVSREKKERFSLILESASTNQTSMYLCASSLDRVGETQYFGPGTRLLVL.

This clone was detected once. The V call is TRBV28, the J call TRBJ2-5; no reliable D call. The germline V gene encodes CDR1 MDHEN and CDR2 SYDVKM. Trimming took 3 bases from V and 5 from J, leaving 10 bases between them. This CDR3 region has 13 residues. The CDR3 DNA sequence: TGTGCCAGCAGTTTTCCCCCCCGGGAGACCCAGTACTTC. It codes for CASSFPPRETQYF.

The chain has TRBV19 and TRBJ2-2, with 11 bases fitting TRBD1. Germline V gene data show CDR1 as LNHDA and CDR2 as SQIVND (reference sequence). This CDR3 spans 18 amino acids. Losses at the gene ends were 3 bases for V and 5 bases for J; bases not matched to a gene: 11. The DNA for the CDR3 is TGTGCCAGTAGTATCGGGTCAGGACAGGGGGCGTTTACCGGGGAGCTGTTTTTT. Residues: CASSIGSGQGAFTGELFF.

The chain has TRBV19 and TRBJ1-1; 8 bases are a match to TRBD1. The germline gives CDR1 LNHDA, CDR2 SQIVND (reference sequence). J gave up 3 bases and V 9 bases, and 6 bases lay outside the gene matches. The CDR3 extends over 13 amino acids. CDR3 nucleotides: TGTGCCAGCGGACAGGGAAAGGACACTGAAGCTTTCTTT. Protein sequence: CASGQGKDTEAFF.